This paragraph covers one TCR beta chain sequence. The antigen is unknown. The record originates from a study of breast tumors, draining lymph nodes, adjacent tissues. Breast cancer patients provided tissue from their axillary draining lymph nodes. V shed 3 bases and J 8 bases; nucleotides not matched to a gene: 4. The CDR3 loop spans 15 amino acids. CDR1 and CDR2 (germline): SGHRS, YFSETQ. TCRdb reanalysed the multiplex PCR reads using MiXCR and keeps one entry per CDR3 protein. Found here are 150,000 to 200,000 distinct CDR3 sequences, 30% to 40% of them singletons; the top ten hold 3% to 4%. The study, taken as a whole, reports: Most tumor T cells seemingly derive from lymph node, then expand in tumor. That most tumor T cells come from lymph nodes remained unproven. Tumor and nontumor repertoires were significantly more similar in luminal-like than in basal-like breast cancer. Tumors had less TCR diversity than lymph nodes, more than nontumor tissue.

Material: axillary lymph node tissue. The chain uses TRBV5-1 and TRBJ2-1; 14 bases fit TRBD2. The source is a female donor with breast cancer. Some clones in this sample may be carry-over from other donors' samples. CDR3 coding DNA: TGCGCCAGCAGCTCGGGACTAGCGGGAGACCATGAGCAGTTCTTC. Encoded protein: CASSSGLAGDHEQFF.